This TCR beta chain is from a study of T cells after yellow fever vaccination. TCRdb called the 5' RACE reads again in MiXCR, with one record for every CDR3 protein. The sample includes around 340,000 distinct CDR3 sequences, 8.5% to 9% seen only once; the top ten take about a sixth. V shed 5 bases and J 4 bases; nucleotides not matched to a gene: 5. Germline CDR1 reads SEHNR; CDR2 reads FQNEAQ (reference sequence). The CDR3 contains 14 residues. This clonotype was obtained from a man in his late teens or twenties who received the YFV17D yellow fever vaccine. The material sequenced was PBMCs, taken on the day of the first yellow fever vaccination. The rearrangement uses TRBV7-9 and TRBJ2-3; 8 positions match TRBD2. The CDR3, as DNA: TGTGCCAGCAGCCCGGGACTAGTCCCAGATACGCAGTATTTT. It codes for CASSPGLVPDTQYF.